This T cell receptor beta chain is drawn from a study of T-cell memory formation after mild COVID-19. This clonotype has at least ten counts. TCRdb called the 5' RACE reads again in MiXCR, with one record for every CDR3 protein. The data show about 310,000 distinct CDR3 sequences, roughly 15% seen once. Sequencing was done on a sample of PBMCs or a T cell subset sorted from them (not recorded which). The origin of this receptor is a man aged 18 to 30 who had mild COVID-19 (a few samples of this study predate the infection). Cell type and time point are not known.

In DNA, the CDR3 is TGTGCCATCAGTGACGTTAAGGCCTACGAGCAGTACTTC. Translation gives CAISDVKAYEQYF. The rearrangement links TRBV10-3 to TRBJ2-7; D unclear. CDR1 ENHRY and CDR2 SYGVKD come from the germline V gene. With 3 bases removed from V and 2 bases from J, the gap between germline ends came to 8 bases. The CDR3 is 13 amino acids.